This T cell receptor beta chain comes out of a study of a mutant IDH1 vaccine in newly diagnosed glioma. Study context: The study started vaccination 4-6 weeks after radiotherapy alone, or with temozolomide cycles.

Generated by immunoSEQ multiplex PCR, the TCRdb table keeps only in-frame clones and is missing some. The data hold 50,000 or so clones, with roughly four fifths observed a single time. Worth noting for this clone: Its antigen remains unidentified.

Described time point: week 5, during vaccination. Vaccinated patients received 300 ug of mutant IDH1 20-mer peptide per dose, with topical imiquimod. New WHO grade 3 or 4 astrocytomas that were IDH1-mutant and ATRX-lost had been found in donors. Source: PBMCs, taken from a glioma patient whose treatment included an IDH1 peptide vaccine. This receptor was identified in a woman aged 45 to 65 with glioma.

This CDR3 reads CSVEKLDGELFF. The CDR3 nucleotides are TGCAGCGTTGAAAAACTGGACGGGGAGCTGTTTTTT. This chain links TRBV29-1 with TRBJ2-2; no definite D call. The CDR3 covers 12 residues. Trimming stripped 2 bases from V and 7 bases from J, with 8 bases between. Per germline, CDR1 SQVTM and CDR2 ANQGSEA.